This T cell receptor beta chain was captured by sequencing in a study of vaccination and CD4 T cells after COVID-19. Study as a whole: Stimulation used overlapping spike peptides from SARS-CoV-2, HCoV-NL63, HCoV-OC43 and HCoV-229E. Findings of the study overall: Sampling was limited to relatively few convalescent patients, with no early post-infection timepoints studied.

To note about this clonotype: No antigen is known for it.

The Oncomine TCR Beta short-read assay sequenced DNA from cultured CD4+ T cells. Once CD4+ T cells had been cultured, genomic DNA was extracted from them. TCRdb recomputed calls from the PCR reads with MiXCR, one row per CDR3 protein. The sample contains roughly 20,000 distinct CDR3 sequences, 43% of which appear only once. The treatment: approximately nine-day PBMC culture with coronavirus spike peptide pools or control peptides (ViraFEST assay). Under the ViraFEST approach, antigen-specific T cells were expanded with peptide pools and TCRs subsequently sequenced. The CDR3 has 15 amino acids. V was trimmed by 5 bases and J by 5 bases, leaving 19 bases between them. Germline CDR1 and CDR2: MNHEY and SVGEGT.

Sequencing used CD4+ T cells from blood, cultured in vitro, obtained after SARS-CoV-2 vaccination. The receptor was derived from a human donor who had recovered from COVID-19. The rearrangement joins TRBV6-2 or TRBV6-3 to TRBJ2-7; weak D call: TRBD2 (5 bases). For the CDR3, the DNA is TGTGCCAGCAGTGACCCGCCGGGATCCCACCACGAGCAGTACTTC. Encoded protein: CASSDPPGSHHEQYF.